The table lists the clone carrying this T cell receptor (beta chain) with many counts. This CDR3 has 12 residues. Trimming pared 6 bases from V and 6 bases from J, leaving 12 bases between. Germline CDR1 reads DFQATT; CDR2 reads SNEGSKA (reference sequence). Each CDR3 protein gets one entry after TCRdb re-called the RT-PCR reads with MiXCR. The sample has about 680,000 distinct CDR3 sequences; over 12% are singletons. The chain combines TRBV20-1 with TRBJ2-1; possibly TRBD1 or TRBD2 for D (5 bases each). The clonotype was recovered from a female donor in good health, serving as a healthy control. Sequenced input: memory CD4+ T cells from blood. The CDR3 loop reads CSAQLGVNEQFF. CDR3 DNA: TGCAGTGCCCAGCTGGGGGTCAATGAGCAGTTCTTC.